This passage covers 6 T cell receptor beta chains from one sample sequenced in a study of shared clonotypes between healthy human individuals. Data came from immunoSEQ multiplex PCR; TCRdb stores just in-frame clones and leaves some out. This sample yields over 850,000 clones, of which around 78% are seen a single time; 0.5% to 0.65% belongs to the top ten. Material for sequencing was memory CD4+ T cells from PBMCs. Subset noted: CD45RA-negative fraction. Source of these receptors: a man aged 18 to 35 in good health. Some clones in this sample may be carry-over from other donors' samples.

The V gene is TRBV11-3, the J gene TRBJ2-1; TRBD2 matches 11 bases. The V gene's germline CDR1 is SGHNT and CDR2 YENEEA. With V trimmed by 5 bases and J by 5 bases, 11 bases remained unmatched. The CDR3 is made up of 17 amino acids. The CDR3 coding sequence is TGTGCCAGCAGCGCCAGGTCCGGGACTAGCGGAAACAATGAGCAGTTCTTC. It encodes CASSARSGTSGNNEQFF.

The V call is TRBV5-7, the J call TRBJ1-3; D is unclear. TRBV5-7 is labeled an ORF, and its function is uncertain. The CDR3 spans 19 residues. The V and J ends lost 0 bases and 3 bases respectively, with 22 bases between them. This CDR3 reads CASSLVHHLGVRIGNTIYF. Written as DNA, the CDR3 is TGTGCCAGCAGCTTGGTTCATCACCTCGGGGTAAGAATTGGAAACACCATATATTTT.

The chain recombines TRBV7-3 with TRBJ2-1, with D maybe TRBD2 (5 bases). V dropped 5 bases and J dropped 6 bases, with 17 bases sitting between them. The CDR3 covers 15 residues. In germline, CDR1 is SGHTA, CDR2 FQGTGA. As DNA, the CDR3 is TGTGCCAGCAGCCTCAGCGGCCACGGAAGCAATGAGCAGTTCTTC. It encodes CASSLSGHGSNEQFF.

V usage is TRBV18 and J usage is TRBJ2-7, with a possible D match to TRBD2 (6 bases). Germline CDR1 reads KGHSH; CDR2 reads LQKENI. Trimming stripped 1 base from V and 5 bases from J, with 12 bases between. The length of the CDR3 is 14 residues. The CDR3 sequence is CASSPLIGSNEQYF. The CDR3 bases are TGTGCCAGCTCACCACTTATCGGGAGCAACGAGCAGTACTTC.

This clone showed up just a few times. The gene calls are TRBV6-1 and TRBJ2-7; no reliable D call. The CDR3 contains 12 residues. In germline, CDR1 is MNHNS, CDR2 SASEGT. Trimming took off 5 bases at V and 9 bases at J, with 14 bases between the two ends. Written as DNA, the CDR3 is TGTGCCAGCAGTCAGAACCAGTTCGGGCAGTACTTC. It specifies CASSQNQFGQYF.

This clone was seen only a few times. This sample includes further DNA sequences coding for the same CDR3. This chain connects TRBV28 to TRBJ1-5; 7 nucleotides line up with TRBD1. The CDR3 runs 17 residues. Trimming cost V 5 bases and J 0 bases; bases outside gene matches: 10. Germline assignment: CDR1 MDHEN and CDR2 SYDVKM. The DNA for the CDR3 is TGTGCCAGCAGTCTCTCTAGGGGGCGGTATAGCAATCAGCCCCAGCATTTT. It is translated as CASSLSRGRYSNQPQHF.